Below, one T cell receptor beta chain is given with its context. This specimen belongs to a study of blood T cell repertoires in COVID-19. Study-wide context: Collection of acute and convalescent COVID-19 samples took place in the United States, Italy and Spain.

The age range of participants was about 18 to 95 years, with residence in approximately 25 US areas. Self-reported history from a screening survey and questionnaire set each donor's cohort. V lost 6 bases to trimming and J lost 5 bases; unmatched junction nucleotides: 4. The germline V gene has CDR1 SNHLY and CDR2 FYNNEI. This CDR3 has 15 residues. Original methodology: Cell counts per sample came from amplifying reference gene primers. Produced via immunoSEQ multiplex PCR; TCRdb's table is partial and in-frame only. Clone size and the V and J calls come from that table; the DNA yielded D and trimming. This repertoire shows nearly 250,000 clones, 70% to 90% found once; its top ten account for approximately 8.2%.

The sample comprised PBMCs or T cells enriched from blood (not recorded which). This TCR was sampled from a woman between 50 and 59 years old with acute COVID-19. The rearrangement joins TRBV2 to TRBJ1-6; 10 positions agree with TRBD1. The CDR3, as DNA: TGTGCCAGCAGGAAAGACAGGGGGCATAATTCACCCCTCCACTTT. Amino acid sequence: CASRKDRGHNSPLHF.